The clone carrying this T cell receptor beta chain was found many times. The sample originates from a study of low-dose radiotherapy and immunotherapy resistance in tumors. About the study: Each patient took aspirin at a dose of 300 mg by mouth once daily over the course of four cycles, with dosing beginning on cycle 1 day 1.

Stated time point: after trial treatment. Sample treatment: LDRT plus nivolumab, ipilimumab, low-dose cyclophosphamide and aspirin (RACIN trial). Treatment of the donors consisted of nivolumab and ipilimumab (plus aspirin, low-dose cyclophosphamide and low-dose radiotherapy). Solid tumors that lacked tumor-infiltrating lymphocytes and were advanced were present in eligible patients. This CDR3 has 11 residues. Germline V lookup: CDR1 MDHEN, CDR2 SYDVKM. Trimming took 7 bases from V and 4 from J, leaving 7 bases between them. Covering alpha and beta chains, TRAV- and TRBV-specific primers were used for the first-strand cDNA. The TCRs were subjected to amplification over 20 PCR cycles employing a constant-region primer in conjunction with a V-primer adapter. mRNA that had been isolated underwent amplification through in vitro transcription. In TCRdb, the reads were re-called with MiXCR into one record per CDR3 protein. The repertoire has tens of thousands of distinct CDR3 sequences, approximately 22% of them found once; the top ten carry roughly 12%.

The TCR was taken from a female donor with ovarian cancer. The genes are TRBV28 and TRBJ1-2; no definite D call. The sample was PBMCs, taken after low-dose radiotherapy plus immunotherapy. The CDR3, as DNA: TGTGCCAGCACCTCGGGCTATGGCTACACCTTC. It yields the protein CASTSGYGYTF.